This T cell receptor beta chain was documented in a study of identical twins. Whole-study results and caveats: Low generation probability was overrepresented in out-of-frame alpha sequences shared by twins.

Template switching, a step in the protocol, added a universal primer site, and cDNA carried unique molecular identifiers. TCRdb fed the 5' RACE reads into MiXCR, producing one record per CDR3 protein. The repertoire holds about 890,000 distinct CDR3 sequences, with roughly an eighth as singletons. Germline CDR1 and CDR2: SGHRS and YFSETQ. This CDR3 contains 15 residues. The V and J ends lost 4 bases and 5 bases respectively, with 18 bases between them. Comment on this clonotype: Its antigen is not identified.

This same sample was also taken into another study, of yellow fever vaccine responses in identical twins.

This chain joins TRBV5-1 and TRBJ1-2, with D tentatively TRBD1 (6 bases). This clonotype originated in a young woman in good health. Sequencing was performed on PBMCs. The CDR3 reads CASSVQAGDIYGYTF. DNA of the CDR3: TGCGCCAGCAGCGTCCAGGCTGGGGACATTTATGGCTACACCTTC.